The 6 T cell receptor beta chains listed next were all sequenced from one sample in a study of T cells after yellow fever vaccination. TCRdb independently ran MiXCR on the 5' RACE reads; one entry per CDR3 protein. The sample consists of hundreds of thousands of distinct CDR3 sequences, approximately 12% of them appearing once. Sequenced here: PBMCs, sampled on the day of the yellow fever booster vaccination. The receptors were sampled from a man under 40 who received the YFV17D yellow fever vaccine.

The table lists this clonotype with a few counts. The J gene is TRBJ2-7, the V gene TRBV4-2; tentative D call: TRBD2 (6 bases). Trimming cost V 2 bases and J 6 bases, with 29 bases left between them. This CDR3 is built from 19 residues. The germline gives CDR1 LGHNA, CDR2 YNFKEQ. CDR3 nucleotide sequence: TGTGCCAGCAGCCAAAGGGGTGGCTCCCCATCCCCGGGGGAGAGCGAGCAGTACTTC. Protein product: CASSQRGGSPSPGESEQYF.

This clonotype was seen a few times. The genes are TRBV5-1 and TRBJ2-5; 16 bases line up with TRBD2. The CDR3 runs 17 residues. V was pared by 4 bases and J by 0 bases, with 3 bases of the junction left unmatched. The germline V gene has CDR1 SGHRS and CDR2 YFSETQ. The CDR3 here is CASSTGLAGGNQETQYF. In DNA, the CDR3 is TGCGCCAGCAGCACGGGACTAGCGGGAGGGAACCAAGAGACCCAGTACTTC.

For the CDR3, the DNA is TGTGCCAGTAGTCCCCCAGGTTCGACGGCCCAGTACTTC. It codes for CASSPPGSTAQYF. The chain links TRBV19 to TRBJ2-5, with unresolved D. Looked up from germline, CDR1 is LNHDA and CDR2 is SQIVND (reference sequence). Trimming pared 5 bases from V and 9 bases from J, leaving 16 bases between. The CDR3 totals 13 residues.

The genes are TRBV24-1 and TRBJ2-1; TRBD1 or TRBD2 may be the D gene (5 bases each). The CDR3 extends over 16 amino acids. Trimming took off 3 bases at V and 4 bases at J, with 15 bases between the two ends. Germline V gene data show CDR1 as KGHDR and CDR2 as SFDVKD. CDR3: CATSDGTLRFYNEQFF. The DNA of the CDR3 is TGTGCCACCAGTGATGGGACCCTGCGCTTTTACAATGAGCAGTTCTTC.

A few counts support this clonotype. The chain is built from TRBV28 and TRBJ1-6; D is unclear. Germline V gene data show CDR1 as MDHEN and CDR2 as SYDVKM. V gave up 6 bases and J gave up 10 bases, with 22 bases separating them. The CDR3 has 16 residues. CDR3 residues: CASSPPERPSGSPLHF. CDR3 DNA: TGTGCCAGCAGCCCCCCGGAGAGGCCAAGCGGCTCACCCCTCCACTTT. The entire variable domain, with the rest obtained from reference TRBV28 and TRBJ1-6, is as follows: DVKVTQSSRYLVKRTGEKVFLECVQDMDHENMFWYRQDPGLGLRLIYFSYDVKMKEKGDIPEGYSVSREKKERFSLILESASTNQTSMYLCASSPPERPSGSPLHFGNGTRLTVT.

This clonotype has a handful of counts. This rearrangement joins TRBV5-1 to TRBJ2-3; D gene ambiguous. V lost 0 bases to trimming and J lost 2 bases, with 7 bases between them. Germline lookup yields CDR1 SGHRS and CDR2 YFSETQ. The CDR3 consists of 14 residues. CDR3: CASSLVADTDTQYF. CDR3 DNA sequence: TGCGCCAGCAGCTTGGTTGCGGACACAGATACGCAGTATTTT.